Here is one T cell receptor (beta chain) with its context. This clonotype has just a few counts. No cognate antigen has been identified for it. No much larger clone is present one base from it, and per-base qualities are unavailable. The receptor library was made with RACE. Sequencing used a NextSeq 500. During library preparation, unique molecular identifiers were attached to individual cDNA molecules so that TCRs could be counted quantitatively and reproducibly. From each blood RNA sample, both TCR alpha and TCR beta chains were sequenced. Per the authors' processing: A median of around 96,000 TCRs per sample was observed, with a range of roughly 20,000 to 750,000. The Decombinator software suite was used to annotate the V, J and CDR3 of the TCR reads. For the PS versus PT1 abundance plots, all samples were subsampled to the same number of TCRs (28,000). Expanded TCRs were defined as absent before sensitization and observed at least eight times at the 2-week time point. The raw public data were reprocessed by TCRdb itself: fastp quality trimming at Q25, MiXCR clonotype calling, in-frame beta chains only. Duplicate CDR3 protein sequences are folded into a single record with the most common DNA and genes. For this entry, the V and J calls and clone size follow TCRdb and not the study's own pipeline. The sample data list some 77,000 distinct CDR3 sequences, and 10% of these were observed just once. Of the sample, about 1.3% falls within the top ten clones.

As encoded in the germline V gene, CDR1 is SGDLS while CDR2 is YYNGEE. Deletion took 3 bases off V and 5 bases off J, with a span of 11 bases between the germline ends. From the cysteine through the phenylalanine, the CDR3 covers 13 amino acids. Here the CDR3 DNA is all that survives: 39 bases in frame from base 1. These data originate in a study of human T cells and chemical hapten exposure (dated by TCRdb to the early 2020s). With regard to the full study: For sensitization, 2% DPC in acetone was applied to a roughly 2 cm by roughly 2 cm area of upper inner arm skin. The study tracked peripheral blood TCR repertoire changes in vivo during primary and secondary sensitization to the hapten diphenylcyclopropenone (DPC) in alopecia patients. Blood samples were taken from patients before sensitization (week 0) and at 2, 6 and about 24 weeks after DPC sensitization. Patch tests used Finn chambers with 0.01% DPC on the upper back, scored after 6 days by International Contact Dermatitis Research Group standards. Throughout the roughly 25-week study period, patients were also given weekly therapeutic DPC doses on the scalp. The mostly female patient cohort included alopecia areata with under or over 50% scalp involvement, alopecia totalis and alopecia universalis. Libraries were combined into a pool for sequencing, and differences in TCR yield between samples came mainly from small differences in library volumes within the pool. Blood for TCR sequencing was provided by twenty-nine alopecia patients at one to four time points (pre-sensitization, 2, 6 and 24 weeks).

The time point label on this specimen signifies: patch test 1, 2 weeks after DPC sensitization. The treatment or condition label, as the study defines it: therapeutic diphenylcyclopropenone sensitization with weekly scalp DPC. Blood at each patch-test visit was drawn before the patch test was applied. To be eligible, patients had to be aged 18 to 70, diagnosed with alopecia and judged suitable for DPC therapy, while pregnant patients were excluded. Unfractionated whole blood was collected in Tempus Blood RNA tubes, and total RNA was extracted from that blood. Broader findings and caveats from the paper: Because every patient had alopecia, a presumed autoimmune disease, the patients' immune response might differ from that of healthy individuals. Expanded TCRs formed significantly more large CDR3 similarity clusters than pre-sensitization or healthy control sets, consistent with antigen-driven responses. No change with DPC sensitization was found in the number of TCRs above 1 in 1000 frequency, and no evidence of global repertoire structure alterations was found. After repeated subsampling, the strength of the expansion versus patch-test correlation and the threshold at which it became significant changed. Patch test score correlated positively with the number of PT1 expanded TCRs, reaching significance at thresholds 8, 16 and 32 but not at 4.

The rearranged segments are TRBV9 and TRBJ1-1; the D gene is perhaps TRBD1, from 5 matching bases. The source was whole blood, collected in connection with sensitization to the hapten diphenylcyclopropenone (DPC). The sequence came from a woman aged 50 to 65 with alopecia areata. Some clones in this sample may be carry-over from other donors' samples. The DNA sequence is given as TGTGCCAGCAGCGCCGGGGCGGGAACTGAAGCTTTCTTT. This is translated as CASSAGAGTEAFF.